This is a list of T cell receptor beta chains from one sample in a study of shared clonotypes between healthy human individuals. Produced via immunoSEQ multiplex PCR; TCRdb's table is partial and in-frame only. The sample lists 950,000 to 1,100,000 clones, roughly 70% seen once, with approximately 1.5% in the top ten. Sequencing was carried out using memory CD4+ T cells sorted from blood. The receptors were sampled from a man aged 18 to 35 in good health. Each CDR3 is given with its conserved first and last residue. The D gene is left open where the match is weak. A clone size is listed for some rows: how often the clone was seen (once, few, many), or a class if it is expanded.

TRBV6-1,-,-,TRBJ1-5,TGTGCCAGCAGTGAATCCCCTGGCCGTCATAGCAATCAGCCCCAGCATTTT,CASSESPGRHSNQPQHF
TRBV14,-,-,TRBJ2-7,TGTGCCAGCAGCCGACAACAGGGTTCCTACGAGCAGTACTTC,CASSRQQGSYEQYF
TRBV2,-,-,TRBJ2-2,TGTGCCAGCAGGGGTCCCGGCAGATCCACCGGGGAGCTGTTTTTT,CASRGPGRSTGELFF
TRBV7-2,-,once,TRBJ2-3,TGTGCCAGCAGCTTAGATGTGGGGCGCACAGATACGCAGTATTTT,CASSLDVGRTDTQYF
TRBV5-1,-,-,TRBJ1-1,TGCGCCAGCAGTCGCCGGGGAGATTCATCGGACACTGAAGCTTTCTTT,CASSRRGDSSDTEAFF
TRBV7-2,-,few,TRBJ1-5,TGTGCCAGCAGCTTAAACAGTAATAGCAATCAGCCCCAGCATTTT,CASSLNSNSNQPQHF
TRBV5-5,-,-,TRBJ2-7,TGTGCCAGCAGCTTGGAAGGGACAACTTACGAGCAGTACTTC,CASSLEGTTYEQYF
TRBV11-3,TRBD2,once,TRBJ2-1,TGTGCCAGCAGCTTAGTATCAGCGGGAGCCTACAATGAGCAGTTCTTC,CASSLVSAGAYNEQFF
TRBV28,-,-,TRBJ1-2,TGTGCCAGCAGTGGGGAGGGGCCCTATGGCTACACCTTC,CASSGEGPYGYTF
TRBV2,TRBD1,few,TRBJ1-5,TGTGCCAGCAGCCGGGACGGGACAGGGCCTCAGCCCCAGCATTTT,CASSRDGTGPQPQHF
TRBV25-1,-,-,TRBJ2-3,TGTGCCAGCAGGGGACCCGGCGGGGATACGCAGTATTTT,CASRGPGGDTQYF
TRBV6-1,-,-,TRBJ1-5,TGTGCCAGCAGTGAAGGGCATAAGGGACAGCCCCAGCATTTT,CASSEGHKGQPQHF
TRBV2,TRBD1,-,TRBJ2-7,TGTGCCAGCAGTTTGGGACAGGGGGAATACGAGCAGTACTTC,CASSLGQGEYEQYF
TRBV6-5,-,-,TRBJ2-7,TGTGCCACCCGGGACAACCAACGATACGAGCAGTACTTC,CATRDNQRYEQYF
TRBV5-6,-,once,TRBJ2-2,TGTGCCAGCAGCTTCATGGGGAAGAACACCGGGGAGCTGTTTTTT,CASSFMGKNTGELFF